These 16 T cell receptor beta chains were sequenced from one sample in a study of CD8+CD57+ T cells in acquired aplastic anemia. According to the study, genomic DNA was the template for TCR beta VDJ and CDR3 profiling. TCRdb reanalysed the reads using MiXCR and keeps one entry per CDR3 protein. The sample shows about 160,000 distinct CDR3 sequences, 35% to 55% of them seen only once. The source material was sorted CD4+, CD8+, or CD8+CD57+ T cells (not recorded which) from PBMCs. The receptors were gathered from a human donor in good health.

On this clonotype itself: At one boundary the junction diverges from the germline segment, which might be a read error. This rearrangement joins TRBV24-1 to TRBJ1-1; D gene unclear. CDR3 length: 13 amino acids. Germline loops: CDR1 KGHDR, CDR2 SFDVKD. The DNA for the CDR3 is TGCGCCACCAGTGACCCTGGCAGGCGCGAAGCTTTCTTT. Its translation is CATSDPGRREAFF.

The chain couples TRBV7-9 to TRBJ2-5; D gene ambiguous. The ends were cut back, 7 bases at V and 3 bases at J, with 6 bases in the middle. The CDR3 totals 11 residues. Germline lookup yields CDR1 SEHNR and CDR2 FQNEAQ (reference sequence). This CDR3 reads CASTGEETQYF. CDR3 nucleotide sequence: TGTGCCAGCACCGGCGAAGAGACCCAGTACTTC.

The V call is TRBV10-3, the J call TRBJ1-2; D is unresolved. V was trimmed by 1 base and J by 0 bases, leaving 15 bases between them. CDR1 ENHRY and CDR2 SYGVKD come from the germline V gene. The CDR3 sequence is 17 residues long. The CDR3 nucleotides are TGTGCCATCAGTGAGTTTCTTGTGGGAGAATCTAACTATGGCTACACCTTC. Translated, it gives CAISEFLVGESNYGYTF.

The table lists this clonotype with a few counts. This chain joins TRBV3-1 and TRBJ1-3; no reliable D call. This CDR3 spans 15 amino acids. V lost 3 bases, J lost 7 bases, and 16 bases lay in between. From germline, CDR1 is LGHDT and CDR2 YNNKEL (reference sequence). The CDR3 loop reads CASSHGGSESNTIYF. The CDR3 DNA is TGTGCCAGCAGCCACGGCGGGTCAGAATCTAACACCATATATTTT. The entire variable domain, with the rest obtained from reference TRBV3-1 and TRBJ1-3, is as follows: DTAVSQTPKYLVTQMGNDKSIKCEQNLGHDTMYWYKQDSKKFLKIMFSYNNKELIINETVPNRFSPKSPDKAHLNLHINSLELGDSAVYFCASSHGGSESNTIYFGEGSWLTVV.

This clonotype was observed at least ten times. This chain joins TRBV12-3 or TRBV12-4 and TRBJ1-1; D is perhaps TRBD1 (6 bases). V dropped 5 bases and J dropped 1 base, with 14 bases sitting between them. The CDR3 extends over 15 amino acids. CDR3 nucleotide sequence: TGTGCCAGCAGTCCATACAGGGTACCGAACACTGAAGCTTTCTTT. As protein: CASSPYRVPNTEAFF.

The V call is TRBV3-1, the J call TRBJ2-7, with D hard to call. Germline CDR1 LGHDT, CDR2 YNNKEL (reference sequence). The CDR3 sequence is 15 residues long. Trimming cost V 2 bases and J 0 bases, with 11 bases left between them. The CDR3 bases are TGTGCCAGCAGCCAACCCTGGTCGAGCTCCTACGAGCAGTACTTC. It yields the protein CASSQPWSSSYEQYF.

CDR3 residues: CASSFLGTEAFF. In DNA, the CDR3 is TGTGCCAGCAGCTTTTTGGGTACTGAAGCTTTCTTT. The chain employs TRBV7-2 and TRBJ1-1; no definite D call. Trimming removed 3 bases from V and 5 bases from J, with 7 bases in between. The CDR3 spans 12 residues. Germline loops: CDR1 SGHTA, CDR2 FQGNSA.

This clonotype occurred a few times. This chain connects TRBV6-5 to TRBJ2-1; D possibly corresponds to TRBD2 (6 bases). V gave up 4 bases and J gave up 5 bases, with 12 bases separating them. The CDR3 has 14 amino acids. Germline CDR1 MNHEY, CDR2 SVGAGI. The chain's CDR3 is CASSSGLLNNEQFF. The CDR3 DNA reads TGTGCCAGCAGTTCGGGACTTTTAAACAATGAGCAGTTCTTC.

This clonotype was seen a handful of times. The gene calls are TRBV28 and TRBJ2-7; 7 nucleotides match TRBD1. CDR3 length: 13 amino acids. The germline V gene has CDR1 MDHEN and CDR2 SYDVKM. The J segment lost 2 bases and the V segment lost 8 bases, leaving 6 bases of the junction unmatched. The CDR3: CASWGQRTYEQYF. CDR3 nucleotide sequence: TGTGCCAGCTGGGGACAGAGAACCTACGAGCAGTACTTC.

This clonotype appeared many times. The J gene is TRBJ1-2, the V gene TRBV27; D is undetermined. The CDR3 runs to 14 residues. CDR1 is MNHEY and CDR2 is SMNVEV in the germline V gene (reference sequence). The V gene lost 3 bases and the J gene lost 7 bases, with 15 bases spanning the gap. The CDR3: CASSFAHSGRGYTF. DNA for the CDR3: TGTGCCAGCAGTTTCGCCCACTCGGGTCGTGGCTACACCTTC.

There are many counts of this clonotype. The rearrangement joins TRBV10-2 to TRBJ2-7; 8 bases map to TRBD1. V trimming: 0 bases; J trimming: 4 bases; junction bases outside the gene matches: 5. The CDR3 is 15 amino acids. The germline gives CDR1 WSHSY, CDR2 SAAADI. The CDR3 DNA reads TGCGCCAGCAGTGAGTCGAACAGGGGGATATACGAGCAGTACTTC. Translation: CASSESNRGIYEQYF.

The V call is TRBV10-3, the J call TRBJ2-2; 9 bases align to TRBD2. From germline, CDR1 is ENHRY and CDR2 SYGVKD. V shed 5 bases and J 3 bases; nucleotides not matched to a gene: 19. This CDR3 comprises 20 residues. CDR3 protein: CAISPLAGGYRGEDTGELFF. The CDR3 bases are TGTGCCATCAGTCCCCTTGCGGGAGGGTATAGGGGCGAGGACACCGGGGAGCTGTTTTTT.

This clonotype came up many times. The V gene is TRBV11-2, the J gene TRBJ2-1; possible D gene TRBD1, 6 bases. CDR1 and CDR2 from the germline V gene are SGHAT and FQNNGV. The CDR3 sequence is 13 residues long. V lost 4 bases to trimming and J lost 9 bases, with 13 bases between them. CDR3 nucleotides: TGTGCCAGCAGCTACTACAGGGTGACTGAGCAGTTCTTC. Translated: CASSYYRVTEQFF.

The CDR3: CASSDPGGRRTGELFF. The DNA for the CDR3 is TGTGCCAGCAGTGACCCCGGTGGTAGGCGCACCGGGGAGCTGTTTTTT. The chain has TRBV6-4 and TRBJ2-2; D unresolved. The CDR3 loop spans 16 amino acids. V was cut by 2 bases and J by 4 bases, with 14 bases left in between. The germline gives CDR1 MRHNA, CDR2 SNTAGT.

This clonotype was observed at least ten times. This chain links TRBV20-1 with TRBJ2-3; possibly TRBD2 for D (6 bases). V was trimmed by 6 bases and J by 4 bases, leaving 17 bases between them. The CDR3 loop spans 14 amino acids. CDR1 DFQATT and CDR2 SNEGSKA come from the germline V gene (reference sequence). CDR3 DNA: TGCAGTGCGGAGCGGTCGGGAGTAGCAGATACGCAGTATTTT. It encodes CSAERSGVADTQYF.

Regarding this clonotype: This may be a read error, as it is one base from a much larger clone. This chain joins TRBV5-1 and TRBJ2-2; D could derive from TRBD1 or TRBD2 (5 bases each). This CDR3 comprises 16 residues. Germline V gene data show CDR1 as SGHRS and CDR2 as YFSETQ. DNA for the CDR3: TGCGCCAGCAGCCCCATTGGGACGGCGAACACCGGGGATCTGTTTTTT. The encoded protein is CASSPIGTANTGDLFF.